The clone carrying this TCR beta chain was counted at least ten times. The entry originates in a study of T cells in Graves' hyperthyroidism and ophthalmopathy. Researchers amplified the TCR beta CDR3 regions from RNA transcripts. A set of HTBI primers served as the primers for a first-round RT-PCR of the TCR CDR3. TCRdb re-called the multiplex PCR reads with MiXCR, one entry per CDR3 protein. The repertoire holds a few hundred thousand distinct CDR3 sequences, roughly a sixth seen once, with less than 3.5% in the top ten. Trimming left V 4 bases short and J 5 bases short, with 15 bases between. This CDR3 comprises 14 residues. The germline gives CDR1 MDHEN, CDR2 SYDVKM.

The source material was blood. The clonotype originates from a woman aged 40 to 50 with Graves' ophthalmopathy. V usage is TRBV28 and J usage is TRBJ2-7, with D tentatively TRBD1 or TRBD2 (5 bases each). CDR3 amino acids: CASSSRGVAHEQYF. The DNA of the CDR3 is TGTGCCAGCAGTTCCCGAGGGGTAGCCCACGAGCAGTACTTC.